These 4 T cell receptor beta chains originate from one sample sequenced in a study of T-cell reconstitution after alpha-beta-depleted transplantation in children. Researchers prepared the TCRbeta library using unique molecular identifiers, the study reports. Each CDR3 protein gets one entry after TCRdb re-called the PCR reads with MiXCR. The table has about 610,000 distinct CDR3 sequences, more than 20% seen once. Source: PBMCs, taken before TCRalphabeta/CD19-depleted stem cell transplant. The receptors stem from a boy in the first two years of life with Wiskott-Aldrich syndrome, due to receive a stem cell transplant.

This clonotype has just a few counts. The chain recombines TRBV20-1 with TRBJ2-1; D is tentatively TRBD1 or TRBD2 (5 bases each). This CDR3 has 14 residues. CDR1 and CDR2 (germline): DFQATT, SNEGSKA (reference sequence). The ends were cut back, 6 bases at V and 5 bases at J, with 17 bases in the middle. CDR3 residues: CSASPPGTHNEQFF. Written as DNA, the CDR3 is TGCAGTGCCTCACCCCCCGGGACCCACAATGAGCAGTTCTTC.

This chain uses TRBV10-3 with TRBJ2-5; D is undetermined. The CDR3 is made up of 13 amino acids. The V end lost 2 bases, the J end lost 5 bases, and 9 bases lay between the germline ends. CDR1 is ENHRY, CDR2 SYGVKD, per germline. CDR3 DNA sequence: TGTGCCATCAGTGAGGGGATTGGGGAGACCCAGTACTTC. Protein sequence: CAISEGIGETQYF.

The table lists this clonotype with a few counts. This sequence joins TRBV29-1 and TRBJ2-2; tentatively, D is TRBD1 or TRBD2 (5 bases each). The CDR3 is made up of 15 amino acids. V shed 4 bases and J shed 0 bases, with 12 bases lying between them. The germline V gene has CDR1 SQVTM and CDR2 ANQGSEA. The DNA for the CDR3 is TGCAGCGTTGTAATACGGGGCCCGAACACCGGGGAGCTGTTTTTT. Translation: CSVVIRGPNTGELFF.

The chain is built from TRBV10-3 and TRBJ2-1, with 16 bases aligning to TRBD2. J gave up 0 bases and V 3 bases, and 8 bases lay outside the gene matches. Germline V gene data show CDR1 as ENHRY and CDR2 as SYGVKD. CDR3 length: 20 residues. CDR3 loop: CAISERGLAGGLSSYNEQFF. In DNA, the CDR3 is TGTGCCATCAGTGAACGGGGACTAGCGGGAGGGCTGAGCTCCTACAATGAGCAGTTCTTC.